A single sample is the source of the 3 T cell receptor beta chains below, sequenced in a study of CD8+CD57+ T cells in acquired aplastic anemia. The patients chosen for sequencing had shown expansion of CD8+CD57+ cells (detected by flow cytometry). Profiles of TCR beta VDJ and CDR3 were generated from a genomic DNA template. TCRdb reprocessed the reads via MiXCR and lists one record per CDR3 protein. The sample gives 150,000 to 180,000 distinct CDR3 sequences, roughly half of which show up once; approximately 12% is in the top ten. Sequencing used sorted CD4+, CD8+, or CD8+CD57+ T cells (not recorded which) from PBMCs. These receptors were collected from a human donor with aplastic anemia.

The chain uses TRBV4-2 and TRBJ2-5; no firm D call. Germline V gene sequence: CDR1 LGHNA, CDR2 YNFKEQ. Trimming took off 0 bases at V and 5 bases at J, with 7 bases between the two ends. This CDR3 has 13 residues. This CDR3 is CASSQERTETQYF. CDR3 sequence (DNA): TGTGCCAGCAGCCAAGAGAGGACGGAGACCCAGTACTTC.

This clonotype was observed at least ten times. This chain links TRBV5-6 with TRBJ2-5; D perhaps matches TRBD1 (5 bases). In germline, CDR1 is SGHDT, CDR2 YYEEEE. The CDR3 loop spans 14 amino acids. V was clipped by 6 bases and J by 5 bases, with 17 bases between them. The CDR3 reads CASTTAGSMETQYF. The CDR3 DNA is TGTGCCAGCACAACCGCAGGGTCGATGGAGACCCAGTACTTC. The entire variable domain, with the rest obtained from reference TRBV5-6 and TRBJ2-5, is as follows: DAGVTQSPTHLIKTRGQQVTLRCSPKSGHDTVSWYQQALGQGPQFIFQYYEEEERQRGNFPDRFSGHQFPNYSSELNVNALLLGDSALYLCASTTAGSMETQYFGPGTRLLVL.

This chain connects TRBV15 to TRBJ2-1, with TRBD2 matching over 8 bases. The CDR3 is 17 amino acids. J gave up 2 bases and V 3 bases, and 9 bases lay outside the gene matches. Germline-derived CDR1 and CDR2 are LNHNV and YYDKDF (reference sequence). CDR3 bases: TGTGCCACCAGCAGCGAACAGTTGGGACTAGCCTACAATGAGCAGTTCTTC. Its translation is CATSSEQLGLAYNEQFF.